This T cell receptor beta chain emerged from a study of T cell repertoires in cytomegalovirus infection (dated by TCRdb to the late 2010s). For the wider study: The HLA type of each donor mattered for the analysis, because public TCR beta signatures pointed to carriage of CMV infection along with the matching HLA type. Beyond this particular receptor, the publication reports: In the ex vivo response, HLA-C-restricted CMV-specific TCR beta clonotypes were dominant, and in two of eight donors the single most frequent clonotype came from this HLA-C-restricted group. In both this cohort and an independent roughly 330-donor cohort, the cumulative frequency of public TCR beta family members distinguished carriers of CMV infection plus the relevant HLA type.

As for this clonotype: Its antigen has not been determined. It has no much larger one-base neighbor in the sample; base qualities were not kept.

The reads were generated on an Illumina HiSeq 1500. The public reads were reprocessed in TCRdb via fastp at Q25 and MiXCR, keeping in-frame beta chains. Here each entry gathers all rows of one CDR3 protein and keeps the most common genes and DNA. The sample contains fewer than 250,000 distinct CDR3 sequences, 22% of them found a single time. The top ten clonotypes cover roughly 20% of the sample. The sample was CD8+ T cells from PBMCs. This clonotype was sampled from a human donor in good health (CMV status not recorded). Some clones in this sample may be carry-over from other donors' samples.

The nucleotide sequence is TGTGCCACCAGCAGCGGCAGCATCACCGGGGAGCTGTTTTTT. Translated, this is CATSSGSITGELFF. The chain is made from TRBV15 and TRBJ2-2; the D gene lacks a confident call. Measured from the cysteine to the phenylalanine, the CDR3 is 14 residues long. Just the 42-base CDR3 DNA is kept, in frame starting at base 1. At the junction V is shortened by 3 bases and J by 4 bases, with 9 bases in between. CDR1 and CDR2, looked up from the germline V gene (reference sequence), are LNHNV and YYDKDF.